This T cell receptor beta chain was captured by sequencing in a study of T-cell reconstitution after alpha-beta-depleted transplantation in children. This clonotype was seen repeatedly, ten times or more. The antigen remains unidentified. Study conclusions and caveats: Roughly two months post-transplant, alpha-beta T cells reportedly originated from several hundred graft clones that had expanded. One year after transplant, T-cell counts and diversity came mostly from newly produced T cells. Some patients' high day-60 TCRbeta diversity was attributed to recipient cells surviving conditioning.

Unique molecular identifiers featured in how the TCRbeta library was prepared. TCRdb used MiXCR to reprocess the PCR reads, holding one entry per CDR3 protein. The sample carries about 31,000 distinct CDR3 sequences, approximately 6.5% recorded once. V was trimmed by 0 bases and J by 4 bases, leaving 9 bases between them. The CDR3 is made up of 15 amino acids. CDR1 SGHAT and CDR2 FQDESV come from the germline V gene (reference sequence). The source of this sequence is a child in the first two years of life who had a stem cell transplant for acute myeloid leukemia, so the T cells may come from the graft donor. The chain recombines TRBV11-1 with TRBJ2-2; D possibly corresponds to TRBD2 (5 bases). The sample in question was peripheral blood, obtained 60 days after TCRalphabeta/CD19-depleted stem cell transplant. CDR3 DNA sequence: TGTGCCAGCAGCTTAGCAGCGGACTTCACCGGGGAGCTGTTTTTT. Its translation is CASSLAADFTGELFF.